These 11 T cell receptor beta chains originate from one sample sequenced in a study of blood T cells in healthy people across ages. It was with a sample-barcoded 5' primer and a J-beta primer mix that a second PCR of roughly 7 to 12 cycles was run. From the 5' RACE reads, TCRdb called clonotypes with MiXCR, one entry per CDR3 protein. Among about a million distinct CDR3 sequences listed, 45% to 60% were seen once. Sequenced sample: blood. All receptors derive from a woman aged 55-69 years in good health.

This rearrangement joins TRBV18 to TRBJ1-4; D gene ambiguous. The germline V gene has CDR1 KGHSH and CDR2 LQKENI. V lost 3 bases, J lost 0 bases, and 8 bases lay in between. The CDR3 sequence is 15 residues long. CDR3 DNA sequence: TGTGCCAGCTCACCCATCAAAACAACTAATGAAAAACTGTTTTTT. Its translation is CASSPIKTTNEKLFF.

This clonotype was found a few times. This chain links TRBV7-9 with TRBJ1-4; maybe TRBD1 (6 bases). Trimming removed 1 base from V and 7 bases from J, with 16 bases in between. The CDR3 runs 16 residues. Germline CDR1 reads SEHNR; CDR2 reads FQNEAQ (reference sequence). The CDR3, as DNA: TGTGCCAGCAGCTTAGGGACAGCGCGGCGTGTTGAAAAACTGTTTTTT. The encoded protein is CASSLGTARRVEKLFF.

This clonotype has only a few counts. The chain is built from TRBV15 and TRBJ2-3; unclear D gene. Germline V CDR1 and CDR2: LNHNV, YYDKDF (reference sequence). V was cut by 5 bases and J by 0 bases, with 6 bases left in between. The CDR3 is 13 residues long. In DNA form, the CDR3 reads TGTGCCACCAGCGCGAGAAGCACAGATACGCAGTATTTT. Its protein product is CATSARSTDTQYF. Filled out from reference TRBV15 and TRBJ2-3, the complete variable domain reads DAMVIQNPRYQVTQFGKPVTLSCSQTLNHNVMYWYQQKSSQAPKLLFHYYDKDFNNEADTPDNFQSRRPNTSFCFLDIRSPGLGDTAMYLCATSARSTDTQYFGPGTRLTVL.

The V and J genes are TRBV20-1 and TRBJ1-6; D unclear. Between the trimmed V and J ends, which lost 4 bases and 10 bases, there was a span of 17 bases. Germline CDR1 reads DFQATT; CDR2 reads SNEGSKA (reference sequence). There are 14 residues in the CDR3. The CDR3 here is CSAKTDRGLSPLHF. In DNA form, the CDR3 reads TGCAGTGCTAAGACGGACCGAGGGCTGTCACCCCTCCACTTT.

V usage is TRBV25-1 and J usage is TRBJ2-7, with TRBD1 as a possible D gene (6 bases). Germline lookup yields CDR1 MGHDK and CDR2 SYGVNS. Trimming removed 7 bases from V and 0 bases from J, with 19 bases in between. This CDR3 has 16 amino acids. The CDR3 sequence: CASIYVGRQDSYEQYF. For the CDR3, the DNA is TGTGCCAGCATATATGTAGGGCGACAGGACTCCTACGAGCAGTACTTC.

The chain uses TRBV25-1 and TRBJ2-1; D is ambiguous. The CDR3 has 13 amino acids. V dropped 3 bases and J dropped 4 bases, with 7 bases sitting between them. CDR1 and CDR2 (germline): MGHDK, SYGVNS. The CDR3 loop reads CASSDYRYNEQFF. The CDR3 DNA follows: TGTGCCAGCAGTGACTACAGATACAATGAGCAGTTCTTC.

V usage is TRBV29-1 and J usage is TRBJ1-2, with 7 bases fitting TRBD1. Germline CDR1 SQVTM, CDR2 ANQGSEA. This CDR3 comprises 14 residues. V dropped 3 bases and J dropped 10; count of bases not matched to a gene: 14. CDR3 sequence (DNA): TGCAGCGTTGACGAGGACAGGTATTTGGTTGACTACACCTTC. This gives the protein CSVDEDRYLVDYTF.

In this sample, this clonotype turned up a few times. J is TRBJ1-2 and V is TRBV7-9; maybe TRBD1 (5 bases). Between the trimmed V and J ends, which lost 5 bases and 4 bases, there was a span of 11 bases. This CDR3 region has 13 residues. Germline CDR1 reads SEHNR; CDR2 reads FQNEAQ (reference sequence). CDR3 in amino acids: CASSPRVVYGYTF. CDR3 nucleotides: TGTGCCAGCAGCCCCAGGGTAGTCTATGGCTACACCTTC.

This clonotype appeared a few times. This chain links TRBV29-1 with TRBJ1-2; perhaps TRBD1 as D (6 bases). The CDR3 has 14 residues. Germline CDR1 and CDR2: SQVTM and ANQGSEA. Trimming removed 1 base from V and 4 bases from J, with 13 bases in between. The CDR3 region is CSVEVPGQLYGYTF. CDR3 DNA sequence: TGCAGCGTTGAAGTACCCGGACAGCTCTATGGCTACACCTTC.

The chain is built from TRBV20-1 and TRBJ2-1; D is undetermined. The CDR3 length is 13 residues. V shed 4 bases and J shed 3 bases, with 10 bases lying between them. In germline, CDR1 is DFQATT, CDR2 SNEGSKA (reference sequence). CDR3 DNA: TGCAGTGCTATGCGCCCCCGCTACAATGAGCAGTTCTTC. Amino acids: CSAMRPRYNEQFF.

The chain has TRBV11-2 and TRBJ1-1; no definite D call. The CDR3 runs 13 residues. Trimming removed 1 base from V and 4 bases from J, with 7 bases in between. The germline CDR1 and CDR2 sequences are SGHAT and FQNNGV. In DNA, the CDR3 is TGTGCCAGCAGCTTAGGAGAGGGCACTGAAGCTTTCTTT. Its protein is CASSLGEGTEAFF. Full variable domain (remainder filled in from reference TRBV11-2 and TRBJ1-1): EAGVAQSPRYKIIEKRQSVAFWCNPISGHATLYWYQQILGQGPKLLIQFQNNGVVDDSQLPKDRFSAERLKGVDSTLKIQPAKLEDSAVYLCASSLGEGTEAFFGQGTRLTVV.